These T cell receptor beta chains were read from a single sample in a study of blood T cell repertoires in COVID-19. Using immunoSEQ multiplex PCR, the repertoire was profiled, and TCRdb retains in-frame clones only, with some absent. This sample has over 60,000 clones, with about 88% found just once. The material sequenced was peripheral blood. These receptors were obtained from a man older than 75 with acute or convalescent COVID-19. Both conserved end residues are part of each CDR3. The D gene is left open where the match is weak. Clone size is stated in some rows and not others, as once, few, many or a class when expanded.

CDR3nt: TGTGCCAGCAGTTACTCGGGCACCCGGTCAAACACCATATATTTT
CDR3aa: CASSYSGTRSNTIYF
d_gene: .
v_gene: TRBV6-5
j_gene: TRBJ1-3
abundance: .

CDR3nt: TGCGCCAGCAGCCAGGTCCCTCAGGGACAGGGACACTATGGCTACACCTTC
CDR3aa: CASSQVPQGQGHYGYTF
d_gene: TRBD1
v_gene: TRBV5-1
j_gene: TRBJ1-2
abundance: .

CDR3nt: TGTGCCAGCAGCCTCGGACTAGCCACAGATACGCAGTATTTT
CDR3aa: CASSLGLATDTQYF
d_gene: TRBD2
v_gene: TRBV7-2
j_gene: TRBJ2-3
abundance: .

CDR3nt: TGTGCCTGGAGTGTGCCAAGAAGGGGAGGGAGCGAGCAGTACTTC
CDR3aa: CAWSVPRRGGSEQYF
d_gene: TRBD2
v_gene: TRBV30
j_gene: TRBJ2-7
abundance: .

CDR3nt: TGTGCCAGCAGCTCCCTAGCGGGAGGGTTCACAGATACGCAGTATTTT
CDR3aa: CASSSLAGGFTDTQYF
d_gene: TRBD2
v_gene: TRBV7-9
j_gene: TRBJ2-3
abundance: .

CDR3nt: TGCGCCAGCAGTGCTTCCTCGGGACAGGGAATTTATAGCAATCAGCCCCAGCATTTT
CDR3aa: CASSASSGQGIYSNQPQHF
d_gene: TRBD1
v_gene: TRBV10-2
j_gene: TRBJ1-5
abundance: .

CDR3nt: TGTGCCAGCAGCGCGGGGGGCGGGAGGGCCGTTTACGAGCAGTACTTC
CDR3aa: CASSAGGGRAVYEQYF
d_gene: TRBD2
v_gene: TRBV9
j_gene: TRBJ2-7
abundance: .

CDR3nt: TGTGCCAGCAGCGCCCTAGGGGTTACTAATGAAAAACTGTTTTTT
CDR3aa: CASSALGVTNEKLFF
d_gene: .
v_gene: TRBV2
j_gene: TRBJ1-4
abundance: .

CDR3nt: TGTGCCAGCAGCCGTGATTGGGCGGGGAACACCGGGGAGCTGTTTTTT
CDR3aa: CASSRDWAGNTGELFF
d_gene: .
v_gene: TRBV5-6
j_gene: TRBJ2-2
abundance: .

CDR3nt: TGTGCCAGTAGTATAGGTCCTAGCGGGAGCTCCTACGAGCAGTACTTC
CDR3aa: CASSIGPSGSSYEQYF
d_gene: TRBD2
v_gene: TRBV19
j_gene: TRBJ2-7
abundance: few

CDR3nt: TGTGCCAGCAGCTTTGCGGGGGACCCCTCCTTAAACGAGCAGTACTTC
CDR3aa: CASSFAGDPSLNEQYF
d_gene: TRBD2
v_gene: TRBV5-4
j_gene: TRBJ2-7
abundance: once

CDR3nt: TGCGCCAGCAGCTTTACAGGGGTGAACACTGAAGCTTTCTTT
CDR3aa: CASSFTGVNTEAFF
d_gene: TRBD1
v_gene: TRBV5-1
j_gene: TRBJ1-1
abundance: few

CDR3nt: TGCAGTGCTAGTGTACTGAACTATGGCTACACCTTC
CDR3aa: CSASVLNYGYTF
d_gene: .
v_gene: TRBV20-1
j_gene: TRBJ1-2
abundance: .

CDR3nt: TGTGCCAGCAGTGAAGACTTGGACACTTATCAGCCCCAGCATTTT
CDR3aa: CASSEDLDTYQPQHF
d_gene: .
v_gene: TRBV6-1
j_gene: TRBJ1-5
abundance: .

CDR3nt: TGCGCCAGCGGGACAGGAAACACTGAAGCTTTCTTT
CDR3aa: CASGTGNTEAFF
d_gene: TRBD1
v_gene: TRBV5-1
j_gene: TRBJ1-1
abundance: .

CDR3nt: TGCGCCAGCGCTTTGGACATCAACACCGGGGAGCTGTTTTTT
CDR3aa: CASALDINTGELFF
d_gene: .
v_gene: TRBV5-1
j_gene: TRBJ2-2
abundance: .

CDR3nt: TGTGCCAGCAGTTCAGGGATCCGAGATCGGCCCCAGCATTTT
CDR3aa: CASSSGIRDRPQHF
d_gene: .
v_gene: TRBV6-5
j_gene: TRBJ1-5
abundance: .

CDR3nt: TGTGCCAGCAGCTTCGGATTGGGGACAGGGGCAGATACGCAGTATTTT
CDR3aa: CASSFGLGTGADTQYF
d_gene: TRBD1
v_gene: TRBV5-5
j_gene: TRBJ2-3
abundance: .

CDR3nt: TGTGCCAGCAGTGATCAAGCGGGCTACAAGAAGTTCTTC
CDR3aa: CASSDQAGYKKFF
d_gene: .
v_gene: TRBV6-4
j_gene: TRBJ2-1
abundance: .

CDR3nt: TGTGCCAGCACCCCCTCCCCGGAGAACTATGGCTACACCTTC
CDR3aa: CASTPSPENYGYTF
d_gene: .
v_gene: TRBV7-8
j_gene: TRBJ1-2
abundance: .

CDR3nt: TGCGCCAGCAGCTTGAGCGGGAGAAACAATGAGCAGTTCTTC
CDR3aa: CASSLSGRNNEQFF
d_gene: TRBD2
v_gene: TRBV5-1
j_gene: TRBJ2-1
abundance: few

CDR3nt: TGTGCCAGCAGTTTAGGCTTACGAACAACTTTCTTT
CDR3aa: CASSLGLRTTFF
d_gene: .
v_gene: TRBV12-3/TRBV12-4
j_gene: TRBJ1-1
abundance: once

CDR3nt: TGTGCCAGCGCAGGGGGTGCGGTGGACTATGGCTACACCTTC
CDR3aa: CASAGGAVDYGYTF
d_gene: TRBD1
v_gene: TRBV28
j_gene: TRBJ1-2
abundance: .

CDR3nt: TGTGCCAGCAGCTTGAAAGCGGGAGGAGATAAAGAGACCCAGTACTTC
CDR3aa: CASSLKAGGDKETQYF
d_gene: TRBD2
v_gene: TRBV5-6
j_gene: TRBJ2-5
abundance: .

CDR3nt: TGTGCCAGCAGAGACCCGGGAACTGAGACCCAGTACTTC
CDR3aa: CASRDPGTETQYF
d_gene: .
v_gene: TRBV2
j_gene: TRBJ2-5
abundance: .

CDR3nt: TGTGCCAGCAGCCGAGGGGGGGCTAATGAAAAACTGTTTTTT
CDR3aa: CASSRGGANEKLFF
d_gene: .
v_gene: TRBV7-9
j_gene: TRBJ1-4
abundance: .

CDR3nt: TGCGCCAGCAGCGTTCCGGGACTAGGCCCCTACAATGAGCAGTTCTTC
CDR3aa: CASSVPGLGPYNEQFF
d_gene: TRBD2
v_gene: TRBV4-1
j_gene: TRBJ2-1
abundance: few

CDR3nt: TGCAGCGCAGAGGCCACAGATACGCAGTATTTT
CDR3aa: CSAEATDTQYF
d_gene: .
v_gene: TRBV29-1
j_gene: TRBJ2-3
abundance: .